This entry features one T cell receptor beta chain sequence. Its cognate antigen is unknown. The sample is drawn from a study of cytomegalovirus exposure and HLA in healthy donors. Notes on the study in general: Among TCR beta chains, those listed as cytomegalovirus-associated numbered around 160. That first-cohort TCR clusters tended to co-occur in the 90 to 150 validation repertoires was found in a later analysis.

Profiling relied on immunoSEQ multiplex PCR, and the TCRdb table lists in-frame clones only, not all of them. Here the sample spans under 400,000 clones, over 75% being singletons. The germline V gene encodes CDR1 WNHNN and CDR2 SYGVQD (reference sequence). The CDR3 loop spans 16 amino acids. The V gene lost 3 bases and the J gene lost 7 bases, with 19 bases spanning the gap. Sequenced: PBMCs. The chain combines TRBV10-1 with TRBJ2-4; weak D call: TRBD1 (6 bases). This sequence was found in a man aged 30 to 45 in good health and CMV-seronegative. The DNA of the CDR3 is TGCGCCAGCAGTGACCCACGAGGGACAACTGCTAACATTCAGTACTTC. As protein: CASSDPRGTTANIQYF.